This T cell receptor beta chain was documented in a study of T cells in Graves' hyperthyroidism and ophthalmopathy. The sample holds a few counts of this clonotype. The V gene's germline CDR1 is SGHTA and CDR2 FQGTGA. Trimming took off 5 bases at V and 0 bases at J, with 20 bases between the two ends. This CDR3 region has 18 residues. Authors of the study amplified TCR beta CDR3 regions from RNA transcripts. A first-round RT-PCR of the TCR CDR3 used the HTBI primer set. TCRdb reanalysed the multiplex PCR reads using MiXCR and keeps one entry per CDR3 protein. The sample shows around 440,000 distinct CDR3 sequences, 15% to 18% of them seen only once.

Sequencing was done on a sample of blood. V is TRBV7-3 and J is TRBJ2-1; TRBD2 might be the D (5 bases). The source is a woman aged 18 to 35 with Graves' hyperthyroidism. The CDR3 DNA reads as TGTGCCAGCAGCGTGAAACCGGACTCCTTGGGCTCCTACAATGAGCAGTTCTTC. Residues: CASSVKPDSLGSYNEQFF.